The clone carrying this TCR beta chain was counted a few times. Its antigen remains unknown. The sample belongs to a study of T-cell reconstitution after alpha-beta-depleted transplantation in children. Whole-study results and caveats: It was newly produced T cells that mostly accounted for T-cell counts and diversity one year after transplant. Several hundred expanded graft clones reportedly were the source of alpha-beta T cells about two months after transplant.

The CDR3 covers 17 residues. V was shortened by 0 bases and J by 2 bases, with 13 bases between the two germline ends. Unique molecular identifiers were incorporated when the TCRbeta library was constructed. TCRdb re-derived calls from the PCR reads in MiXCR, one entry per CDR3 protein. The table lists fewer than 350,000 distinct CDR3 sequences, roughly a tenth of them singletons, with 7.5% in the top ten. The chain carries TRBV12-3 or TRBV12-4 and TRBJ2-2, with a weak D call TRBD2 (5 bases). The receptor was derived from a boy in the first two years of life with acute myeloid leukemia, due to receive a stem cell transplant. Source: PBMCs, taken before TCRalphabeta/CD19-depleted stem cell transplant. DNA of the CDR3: TGTGCCAGCAGTTTAGCGCTACCGGGAAGCAACACCGGGGAGCTGTTTTTT. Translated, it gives CASSLALPGSNTGELFF.